Following are 28 T cell receptor beta chains from one sample sequenced in a study of T cell repertoires in cytomegalovirus infection. No antigen has been identified for these receptors. TCRdb ran MiXCR on the reads and lists one entry per CDR3 protein. The sample holds about 47,000 distinct CDR3 sequences, about 19% seen once. This specimen consisted of CD8+ T cells from cultured PBMCs, obtained from culture after CMV antigen stimulation. The receptors come from a human donor in good health (CMV status not recorded). Some clones in this sample may be carry-over from other donors' samples.

This clonotype was counted many times. This rearrangement joins TRBV7-8 to TRBJ1-6; unclear D gene. The CDR3 length is 15 residues. The germline V and J ends were trimmed by 2 bases and 8 bases, with 13 bases remaining between them. Germline V gives CDR1 SGHVS, CDR2 FQNEAQ. CDR3 sequence reads: CASSLSQSGDSPLHF. Here the CDR3 DNA reads TGTGCCAGCAGCTTATCCCAAAGTGGTGATTCACCCCTCCACTTT.

The chain is built from TRBV7-3 and TRBJ2-3; either TRBD1 or TRBD2 may supply D (5 bases each). The length of the CDR3 is 13 residues. CDR1 is SGHTA and CDR2 is FQGTGA in the germline V gene. V gave up 5 bases and J gave up 2 bases, with 8 bases separating them. The CDR3, as DNA: TGTGCCAGCAGCCCTGGGACCACAGATACGCAGTATTTT. This translates into CASSPGTTDTQYF. Based on the CDR3 plus reference TRBV7-3 and TRBJ2-3, the full variable domain is GAGVSQTPSNKVTEKGKYVELRCDPISGHTALYWYRQSLGQGPEFLIYFQGTGAADDSGLPNDRFFAVRPEGSVSTLKIQRTERGDSAVYLCASSPGTTDTQYFGPGTRLTVL.

This sequence joins TRBV7-9 and TRBJ2-1; the match to TRBD2 covers 7 bases. The trim removed 3 bases at V and 5 bases at J, leaving 7 bases unmatched. There are 15 residues in the CDR3. The germline V gene has CDR1 SEHNR and CDR2 FQNEAQ (reference sequence). In DNA, the CDR3 is TGTGCCAGCAGCTTCCCAGCGGGGAGCCACAATGAGCAGTTCTTC. Amino acids: CASSFPAGSHNEQFF.

Only one count was recorded for this clonotype. The chain joins TRBV27 to TRBJ2-7; 8 bases are shared with TRBD1. The CDR3 spans 15 residues. Unmatched junction bases numbered 11, after V lost 3 bases and J lost 7 bases. Germline V lookup: CDR1 MNHEY, CDR2 SMNVEV (reference sequence). The CDR3 protein is CASSLSGGTIREQYF. CDR3 bases: TGTGCCAGCAGTTTGTCAGGGGGCACAATAAGGGAGCAGTACTTC.

The chain recombines TRBV6-2 or TRBV6-3 with TRBJ1-5; TRBD1 matches at 10 bases. Germline CDR1 MNHEY, CDR2 SVGEGT. This CDR3 is built from 15 residues. After removal of 7 bases from V and 2 bases from J, the junction contained 5 bases not matched to a gene. CDR3 DNA: TGTGCCAGCACTATGACAGGGGGCGGCAATCAGCCCCAGCATTTT. This gives the protein CASTMTGGGNQPQHF.

Ten or more counts support this clonotype. This chain joins TRBV6-1 and TRBJ2-1; 8 bases agree with TRBD2. This CDR3 region has 15 residues. V shed 4 bases, J shed 4 bases, and the junction held 6 bases outside the gene matches. CDR1 MNHNS and CDR2 SASEGT come from the germline V gene. The DNA for the CDR3 is TGTGCCAGCAGTGCCGGGACTAGGGCTTACAATGAGCAGTTCTTC. Amino acids: CASSAGTRAYNEQFF.

This clonotype was seen more than once but under ten times. The V and J genes are TRBV5-1 and TRBJ2-7; D perhaps matches TRBD1 (5 bases). This CDR3 is 15 amino acids long. Trimming took 1 base from V and 2 from J, leaving 13 bases between them. CDR1 SGHRS and CDR2 YFSETQ come from the germline V gene. CDR3 in amino acids: CASSLNEETAYEQYF. The CDR3 DNA sequence: TGCGCCAGCAGCTTGAATGAGGAGACAGCCTACGAGCAGTACTTC.

This clonotype was observed at least ten times. J is TRBJ2-5 and V is TRBV7-6; TRBD1 agrees at 10 bases. V gave up 4 bases and J gave up 5 bases; unmatched junction bases: 16. CDR1 is SGHVS, CDR2 FNYEAQ, per germline. The CDR3 extends over 18 amino acids. The CDR3 DNA reads as TGTGCCAGCAGCTCGGAAGGGACAGGGGCGATACGTCGCGAGACCCAGTACTTC. This codes for CASSSEGTGAIRRETQYF.

This clonotype was recorded many times. The rearrangement links TRBV18 to TRBJ2-3, with D unclear. V was pared by 2 bases and J by 6 bases, with 6 bases between. Per germline, CDR1 KGHSH and CDR2 LQKENI. CDR3 length: 12 residues. The CDR3 nucleotides read TGTGCCAGCTCACCATCCGCGGATACGCAGTATTTT. Translated, it gives CASSPSADTQYF.

This clonotype was seen at least ten times. This chain joins TRBV18 and TRBJ1-6; D ambiguous. The V gene's germline CDR1 is KGHSH and CDR2 LQKENI. The length of the CDR3 is 15 residues. V was clipped by 2 bases and J by 7 bases, with 12 bases between them. The CDR3 nucleotides read TGTGCCAGCTCACCAGAAAGAAACTCGAATTCACCCCTCCACTTT. Translation gives CASSPERNSNSPLHF.

This clonotype was picked up a small number of times. The chain is built from TRBV28 and TRBJ2-1; 8 positions agree with TRBD2. Trimming cost V 7 bases and J 7 bases; bases outside gene matches: 12. Per the germline V gene, CDR1 is MDHEN and CDR2 is SYDVKM. The CDR3 is made up of 15 amino acids. The CDR3 DNA reads TGTGCCAGCACCCGTCCAGGCGGGGGGTTAAATGAGCAGTTCTTC. It codes for CASTRPGGGLNEQFF.

The rearrangement joins TRBV6-8 to TRBJ2-7; 8 nucleotides line up with TRBD2. The CDR3 is 16 residues long. CDR1 is MNHGY, CDR2 SAAAGT, per germline. Losses at the gene ends were 4 bases for V and 7 bases for J; bases not matched to a gene: 15. The CDR3 DNA sequence: TGTGCCAGCAGTTCCCTAAGTACCGGGGGGGCGCGGGAGCAGTACTTC. Translated: CASSSLSTGGAREQYF.

The chain has TRBV7-2 and TRBJ2-3; 12 nucleotides line up with TRBD2. Trimming at V came to 1 base and at J to 3 bases, leaving 8 bases not matched to a gene. Per germline, CDR1 SGHTA and CDR2 FQGNSA. This CDR3 is built from 18 residues. The CDR3 DNA sequence: TGTGCCAGCAGCTTAGAAGGGCTAGCGGGAGGGCCGACAGATACGCAGTATTTT. It codes for CASSLEGLAGGPTDTQYF. The full variable domain, completed using reference TRBV7-2 and TRBJ2-3, is GAGVSQSPSNKVTEKGKDVELRCDPISGHTALYWYRQSLGQGLEFLIYFQGNSAPDKSGLPSDRFSAERTGGSVSTLTIQRTQQEDSAVYLCASSLEGLAGGPTDTQYFGPGTRLTVL.

In its sample, this clonotype was seen a few times. As DNA, the CDR3 is TGTGCCAGCAGCCCGGGGACCTTGGGCGAGACCCAGTACTTC. Amino acid sequence: CASSPGTLGETQYF. The gene calls are TRBV7-9 and TRBJ2-5; D is perhaps TRBD1 or TRBD2 (5 bases each). In germline, CDR1 is SEHNR, CDR2 FQNEAQ (reference sequence). Trimming removed 5 bases at V and 5 bases at J, with 15 bases between. The CDR3 runs to 14 residues.

This clonotype was seen a few times. The chain couples TRBV12-3 or TRBV12-4 to TRBJ2-2; D is uncertain. Trimming stripped 9 bases from V and 0 bases from J, with 2 bases between. This CDR3 region has 11 residues. The CDR3 DNA reads as TGTGCCAGTACGAACACCGGGGAGCTGTTTTTT. Translation gives CASTNTGELFF.

The rearrangement uses TRBV2 and TRBJ2-1; 11 nucleotides agree with TRBD1. Per the germline V gene, CDR1 is SNHLY and CDR2 is FYNNEI. V was clipped by 7 bases and J by 5 bases; unmatched bases: 4. The CDR3 length is 14 residues. Here the CDR3 reads CASMGTGGHNEQFF. The CDR3 region has the DNA TGTGCCAGCATGGGGACAGGGGGTCACAATGAGCAGTTCTTC.

This rearrangement joins TRBV5-1 to TRBJ2-4; D uncertain. Trimming cost V 3 bases and J 5 bases, with 6 bases left between them. The CDR3 has 12 amino acids. Per the germline V gene, CDR1 is SGHRS and CDR2 is YFSETQ. CDR3 DNA: TGCGCCAGCAGCTCTGAAGAAAACATTCAGTACTTC. Protein: CASSSEENIQYF.

In its sample, this clonotype was seen many times. The chain links TRBV7-9 to TRBJ1-3, with D perhaps matching TRBD1 (5 bases). The germline CDR1 and CDR2 sequences are SEHNR and FQNEAQ (reference sequence). The V end was cut by 5 bases, the J end by 0 bases, with 20 bases between. CDR3 length equals 18 residues. Here the CDR3 reads CASSPPGGPLTSGNTIYF. CDR3 bases: TGTGCCAGCAGCCCCCCTGGGGGACCGCTGACCTCTGGAAACACCATATATTTT.

The chain uses TRBV6-6 and TRBJ2-1, with unresolved D. Between the trimmed V and J ends, which lost 5 bases and 9 bases, there was a span of 8 bases. CDR1 and CDR2 from the germline V gene are MNHNY and SVGAGI (reference sequence). CDR3 length: 11 amino acids. CDR3 in DNA: TGTGCCAGCAGTGCCCCGGGTGAGCAGTTCTTC. Amino acid sequence: CASSAPGEQFF.

This chain uses TRBV5-6 with TRBJ1-4; 9 bases agree with TRBD1. The germline V gene has CDR1 SGHDT and CDR2 YYEEEE. CDR3 length equals 14 residues. J lost 8 bases, V lost 4 bases, and 6 bases had no gene match. DNA of the CDR3: TGTGCCAGCAGCAGCCGGGACAGGGTAGAAAAACTGTTTTTT. Translation: CASSSRDRVEKLFF.

This clonotype was observed once. This may stem from a read error, because a much larger clone lies one nucleotide away. V is TRBV27 and J is TRBJ2-1; 7 nucleotides match TRBD1. The CDR3 length is 15 residues. Per germline, CDR1 MNHEY and CDR2 SMNVEV (reference sequence). CDR3 loop: CANSPLGQTYNEQFF. As DNA, the CDR3 is TGTGCCAACAGTCCCCTGGGACAGACGTACAATGAGCAGTTCTTC.

The CDR3, as DNA: TGTGCCAGCAGAGGACAGGGGGCTAATGAAAAACTGTTTTTT. Amino acid sequence: CASRGQGANEKLFF. V and J are TRBV12-3 or TRBV12-4 and TRBJ1-4, with 10 bases lining up with TRBD1. This CDR3 region has 14 residues. Trimming cost V 6 bases and J 3 bases; bases outside gene matches: 1.

This clonotype was seen just once. V usage is TRBV6-5 and J usage is TRBJ2-2, with D hard to call. This CDR3 region has 15 residues. Trimming cost V 7 bases and J 2 bases, with 14 bases left between them. Germline V gene sequence: CDR1 MNHEY, CDR2 SVGAGI. CDR3 bases: TGTGCCAGCAAGATGGGGTCCACAAACACCGGGGAGCTGTTTTTT. As protein: CASKMGSTNTGELFF.

This clonotype is deemed large. V gene TRBV7-8 combines with J gene TRBJ1-2; 7 nucleotides agree with TRBD1. CDR3 size: 14 residues. V was pared by 5 bases and J by 4 bases, with 7 bases of the junction left unmatched. CDR1 and CDR2 (germline): SGHVS, FQNEAQ. The CDR3 DNA reads as TGTGCCAGCAGCCAGGGACAGAGGTCCTATGGCTACACCTTC. Translating gives CASSQGQRSYGYTF.

This clonotype was detected many times. The genes are TRBV7-2 and TRBJ2-3; TRBD2 aligns across 12 bases. This CDR3 contains 15 residues. Germline CDR1 is SGHTA and CDR2 is FQGNSA. V shed 4 bases and J 5 bases; nucleotides not matched to a gene: 4. The CDR3 spells CASSSSGGAVDTQYF. As DNA, the CDR3 is TGTGCCAGCAGCTCTAGCGGGGGGGCCGTAGATACGCAGTATTTT.

This sequence joins TRBV27 and TRBJ1-1; D is unresolved. The V gene's germline CDR1 is MNHEY and CDR2 SMNVEV (reference sequence). V gave up 2 bases and J gave up 1 base, with 8 bases separating them. This CDR3 spans 14 amino acids. CDR3 protein: CASSLDPGNTEAFF. Here the CDR3 DNA reads TGTGCCAGCAGTTTAGACCCGGGGAACACTGAAGCTTTCTTT.

This chain links TRBV7-2 with TRBJ1-5; no definite D call. V dropped 6 bases and J dropped 3 bases, with 6 bases sitting between them. The CDR3 runs 12 residues. Per the germline V gene, CDR1 is SGHTA and CDR2 is FQGNSA. The CDR3 protein is CASSWPNQPQHF. The CDR3 nucleotides are TGTGCCAGCAGTTGGCCCAATCAGCCCCAGCATTTT.

In this sample, this clonotype turned up many times. V and J are TRBV27 and TRBJ2-5; weak D call: TRBD1 (6 bases). Looked up from germline, CDR1 is MNHEY and CDR2 is SMNVEV (reference sequence). Trimming left V 5 bases short and J 3 bases short, with 10 bases between. The CDR3 extends over 13 amino acids. CDR3 in DNA: TGTGCCAGCAGTCCGGGACAAGAAGAGACCCAGTACTTC. The encoded protein is CASSPGQEETQYF.